This TCR beta chain originates from a study of T cell changes during pregnancy in multiple sclerosis (dated by TCRdb to the late 2010s). In terms of the full investigation: The study examined how the T cell repertoire changed over the course of pregnancy in women with multiple sclerosis.

A word on this clone: Its antigen is not yet known. No base qualities exist here, and no much larger clone lies one base off it.

To prepare the library, the immunoSEQ multiplex PCR assay was applied. Imported from immuneACCESS, the table was reduced by TCRdb to in-frame sequences with V and J called. These copies leave out some clones; in studies compared against another copy, an unresolved V gene accounts for under half, and the cause of the remainder is not known. The sample has about 36,000 clones on record, roughly 89% of them singletons. 0.7% to 0.95% of the sample rests with the top ten. The V end loses 3 bases and the J end loses 6 bases, and a stretch of 13 bases separates them. The germline V gene encodes CDR1 MNHEY and CDR2 SMNVEV (reference sequence). Inclusive of the bounding cysteine and phenylalanine, the CDR3 is 14 residues long. Of the read, only the CDR3 DNA is kept; its 42 bases are in frame from base 1.

The TCR sequence derives from a female donor in good health, enrolled as a control in a pregnancy study. This chain joins TRBV27 to TRBJ2-3; the D gene assignment is ambiguous. The sequencing used CD4+ T cells from peripheral blood mononuclear cells, collected after pregnancy. The nucleotide sequence reads as follows: TGTGCCAGCAGTTTCTGGAGCCCCGGGGATACGCAGTATTTT. This yields the protein CASSFWSPGDTQYF.